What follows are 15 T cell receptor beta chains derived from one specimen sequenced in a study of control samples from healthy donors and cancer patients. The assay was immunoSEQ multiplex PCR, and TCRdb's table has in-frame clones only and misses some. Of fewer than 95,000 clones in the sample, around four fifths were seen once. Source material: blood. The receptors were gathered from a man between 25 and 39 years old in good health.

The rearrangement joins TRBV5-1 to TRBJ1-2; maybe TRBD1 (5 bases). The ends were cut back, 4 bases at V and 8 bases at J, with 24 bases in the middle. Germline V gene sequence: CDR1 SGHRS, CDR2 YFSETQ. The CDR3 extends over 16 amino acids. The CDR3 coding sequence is TGCGCCAGCAGCCGGGGCCCAGGGTTGGATGCGAGGGGCTACACCTTC. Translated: CASSRGPGLDARGYTF.

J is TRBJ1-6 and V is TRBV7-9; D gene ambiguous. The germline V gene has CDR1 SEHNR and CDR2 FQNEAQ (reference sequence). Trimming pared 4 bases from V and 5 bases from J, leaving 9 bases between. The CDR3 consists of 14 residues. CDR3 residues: CASSSDNDNSPLHF. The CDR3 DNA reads TGTGCCAGCAGCTCCGACAACGATAATTCACCCCTCCACTTT.

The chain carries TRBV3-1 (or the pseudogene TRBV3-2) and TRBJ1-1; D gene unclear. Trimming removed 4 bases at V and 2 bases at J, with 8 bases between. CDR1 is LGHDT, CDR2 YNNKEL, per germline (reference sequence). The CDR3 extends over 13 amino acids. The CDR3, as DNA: TGTGCCAGCAGCCGGGGTACCAACACTGAAGCTTTCTTT. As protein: CASSRGTNTEAFF.

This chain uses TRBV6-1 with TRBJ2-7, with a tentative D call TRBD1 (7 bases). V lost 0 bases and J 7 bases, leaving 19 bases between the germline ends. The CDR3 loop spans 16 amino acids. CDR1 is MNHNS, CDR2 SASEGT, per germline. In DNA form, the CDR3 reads TGTGCCAGCAGTGAAGCGCTGGGACAGCGGGCCGGGGAGCAGTACTTC. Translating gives CASSEALGQRAGEQYF.

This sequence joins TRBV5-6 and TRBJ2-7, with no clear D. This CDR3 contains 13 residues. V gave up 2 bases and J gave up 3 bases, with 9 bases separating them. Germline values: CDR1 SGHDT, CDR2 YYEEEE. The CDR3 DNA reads TGTGCCAGCAGCTTCGAGGCGCTCTACGAGCAGTACTTC. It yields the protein CASSFEALYEQYF.

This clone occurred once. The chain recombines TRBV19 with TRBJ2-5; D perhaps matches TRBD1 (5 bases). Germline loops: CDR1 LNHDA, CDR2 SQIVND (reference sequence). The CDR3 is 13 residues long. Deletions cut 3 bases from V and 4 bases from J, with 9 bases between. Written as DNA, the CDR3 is TGTGCCAGTAGTATCATGCAGGGAGAGACCCAGTACTTC. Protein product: CASSIMQGETQYF.

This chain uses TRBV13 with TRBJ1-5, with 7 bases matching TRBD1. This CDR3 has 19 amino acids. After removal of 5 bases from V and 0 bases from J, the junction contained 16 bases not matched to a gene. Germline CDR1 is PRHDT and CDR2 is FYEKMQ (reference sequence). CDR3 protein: CASSPRDREVLDSNQPQHF. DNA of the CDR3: TGTGCCAGCAGCCCTCGAGACAGGGAGGTTTTAGATAGCAATCAGCCCCAGCATTTT.

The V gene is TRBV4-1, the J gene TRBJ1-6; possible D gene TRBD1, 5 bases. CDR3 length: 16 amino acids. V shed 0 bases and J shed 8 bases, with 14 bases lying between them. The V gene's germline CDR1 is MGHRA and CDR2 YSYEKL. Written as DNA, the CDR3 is TGCGCCAGCAGCCAAGAAGGGGCAGGGTGGGATTCACCCCTCCACTTT. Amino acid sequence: CASSQEGAGWDSPLHF.

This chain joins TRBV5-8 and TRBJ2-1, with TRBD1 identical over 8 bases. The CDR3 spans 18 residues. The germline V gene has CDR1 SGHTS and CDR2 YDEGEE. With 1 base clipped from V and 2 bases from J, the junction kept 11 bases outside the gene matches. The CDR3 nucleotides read TGTGCCAGCAGCTTGCACCGATCGACAGGGGTACCCTACAATGAGCAGTTCTTC. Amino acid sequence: CASSLHRSTGVPYNEQFF.

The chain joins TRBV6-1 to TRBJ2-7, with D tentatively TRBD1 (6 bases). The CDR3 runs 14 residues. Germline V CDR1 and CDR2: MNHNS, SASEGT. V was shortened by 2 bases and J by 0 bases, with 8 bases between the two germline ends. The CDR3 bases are TGTGCCAGCAGTGAACAGGACAGCTCCTACGAGCAGTACTTC. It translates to CASSEQDSSYEQYF.

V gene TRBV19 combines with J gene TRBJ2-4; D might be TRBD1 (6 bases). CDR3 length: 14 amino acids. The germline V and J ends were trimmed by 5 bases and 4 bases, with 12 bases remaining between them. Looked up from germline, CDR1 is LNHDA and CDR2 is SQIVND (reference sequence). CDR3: CASSARTEKNIQYF. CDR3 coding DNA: TGTGCCAGTAGTGCTCGGACAGAAAAAAACATTCAGTACTTC.

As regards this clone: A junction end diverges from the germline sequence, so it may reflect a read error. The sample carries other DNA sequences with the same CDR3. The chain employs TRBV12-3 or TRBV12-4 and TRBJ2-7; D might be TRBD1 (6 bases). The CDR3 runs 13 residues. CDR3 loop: CASSRDNSYEQYF. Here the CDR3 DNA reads TGCGCCAGCAGTCGGGACAACTCCTACGAGCAGTACTTC.

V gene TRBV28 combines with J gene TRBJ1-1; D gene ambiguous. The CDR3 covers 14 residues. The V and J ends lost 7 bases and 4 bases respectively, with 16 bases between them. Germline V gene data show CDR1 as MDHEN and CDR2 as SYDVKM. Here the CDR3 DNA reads TGTGCCAGCACCCTATATCAAGGGAGCACTGAAGCTTTCTTT. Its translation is CASTLYQGSTEAFF.

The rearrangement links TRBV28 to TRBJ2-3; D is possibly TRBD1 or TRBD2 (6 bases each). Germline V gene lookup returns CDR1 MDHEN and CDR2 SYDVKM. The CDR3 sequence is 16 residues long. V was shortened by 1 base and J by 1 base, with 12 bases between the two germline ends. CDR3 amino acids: CASSLSTGGGTDTQYF. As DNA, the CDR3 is TGTGCCAGCAGTTTATCGACCGGGGGCGGCACAGATACGCAGTATTTT.

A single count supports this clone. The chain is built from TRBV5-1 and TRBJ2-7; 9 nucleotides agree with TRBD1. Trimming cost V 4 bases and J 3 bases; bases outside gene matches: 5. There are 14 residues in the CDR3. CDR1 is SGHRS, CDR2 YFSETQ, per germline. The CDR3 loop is CASSTTGGVYEQYF. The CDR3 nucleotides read TGCGCCAGCAGCACAACAGGGGGCGTCTACGAGCAGTACTTC.